This TCR beta chain emerged from a study of regulatory T cells in long-lasting Graves disease. Time point indicated: newly diagnosed GD, antithyroid drugs for less than 3 months. From PBMCs, RNA was extracted and then used to make the TCR library. The CDR3 has 13 amino acids. Germline CDR1 reads SGHDN; CDR2 reads FVKESK. The ends lost 5 bases at V and 7 bases at J; junction bases unmatched: 5. According to the study, TCR beta libraries were built with iRepertoire HTBI primers and CDR3-region Arm-PCR. TCRdb reprocessed the multiplex PCR reads with MiXCR, giving one entry per CDR3 protein. This sample has fewer than 650,000 distinct CDR3 sequences, with roughly 16% found just once. This sample also appeared in a second study, on T cells in Graves' hyperthyroidism and ophthalmopathy.

The chain has TRBV14 and TRBJ1-5; 7 bases fit TRBD1. The input for sequencing was peripheral blood mononuclear cells (PBMCs), taken at new diagnosis, from a patient treated with antithyroid drugs. The sequence was obtained from a woman in her 30s with Graves disease. Here the CDR3 reads CASSRDSVQPQHF. The CDR3, as DNA: TGTGCCAGCAGCAGGGACAGCGTGCAGCCCCAGCATTTT.